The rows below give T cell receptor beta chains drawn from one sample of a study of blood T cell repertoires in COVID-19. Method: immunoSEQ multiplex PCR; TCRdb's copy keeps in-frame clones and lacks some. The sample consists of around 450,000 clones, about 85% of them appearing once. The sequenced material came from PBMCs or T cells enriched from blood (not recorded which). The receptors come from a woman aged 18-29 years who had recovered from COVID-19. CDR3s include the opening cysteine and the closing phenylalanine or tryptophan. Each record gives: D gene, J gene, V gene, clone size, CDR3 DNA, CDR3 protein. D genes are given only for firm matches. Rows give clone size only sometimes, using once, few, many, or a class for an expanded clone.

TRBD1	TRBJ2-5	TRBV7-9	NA	TGTGCCAGCAGCTCCTCAGGGGGACAGGGGAAGACCCAGTACTTC	CASSSSGGQGKTQYF
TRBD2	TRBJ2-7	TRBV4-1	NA	TGCGCCAGCAGCCAAGGGTCCCCTCTAGCGGGGGGCTACGAGCAGTACTTC	CASSQGSPLAGGYEQYF
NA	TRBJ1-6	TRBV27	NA	TGTGCCAGCAGTTTACGGTCGGGGTGGAATAATTCACCCCTCCACTTT	CASSLRSGWNNSPLHF
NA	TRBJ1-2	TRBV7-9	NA	TGTGCCAGCAGCCCCCGATCGACAGGATTCTATGGCTACACCTTC	CASSPRSTGFYGYTF
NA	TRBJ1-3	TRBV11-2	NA	TGTGCCAGCAGTTTGCAGGGTGGCCCTGGAAACACCATATATTTT	CASSLQGGPGNTIYF
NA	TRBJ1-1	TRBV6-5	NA	TGTGCCAGCAGGCTTAGAGGGGGTCAGGACACTGAAGCTTTCTTT	CASRLRGGQDTEAFF
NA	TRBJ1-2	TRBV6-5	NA	TGTGCCAGCAGTTACGGGGGGACTTATGGCTACACCTTC	CASSYGGTYGYTF
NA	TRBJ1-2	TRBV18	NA	TGTGCCAGCTCTTTACGTCCCCTCTGGGAGACTAACTATGGCTACACCTTC	CASSLRPLWETNYGYTF
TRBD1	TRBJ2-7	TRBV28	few	TGTGCCGGAGGACAGGGGAACTACGAGCAGTACTTC	CAGGQGNYEQYF
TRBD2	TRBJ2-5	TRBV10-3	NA	TGTGCCACCTCCGGGGGGACCGGGAATCTCCAAGAGACCCAGTACTTC	CATSGGTGNLQETQYF
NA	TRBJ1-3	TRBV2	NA	TGTGCCAGCAGTGAACTGCTTTACCTCGACAGGCGGTATGGAAACACCATATATTTT	CASSELLYLDRRYGNTIYF
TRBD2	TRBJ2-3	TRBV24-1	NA	TGTGCCACCAGTGAGGGTAGCGGGGGGCTATCAGATACGCAGTATTTT	CATSEGSGGLSDTQYF
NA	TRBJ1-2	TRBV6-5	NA	TGTGCCAGCATTAGCCGGGGATGGCCGGGTGGCTACACCTTC	CASISRGWPGGYTF
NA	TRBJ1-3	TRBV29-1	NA	TGCAGCGTCAGGCCGCACTCTGGAAACACCATATATTTT	CSVRPHSGNTIYF
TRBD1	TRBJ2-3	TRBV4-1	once	TGCGCCAGCAGCCGACTAGGACAGGGGGAGGCAGATACGCAGTATTTT	CASSRLGQGEADTQYF
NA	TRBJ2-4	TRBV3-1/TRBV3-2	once	TGTGCCAGCAGCCAAGACTTTAGGGGGGGCCCAAACATTCAGTACTTC	CASSQDFRGGPNIQYF
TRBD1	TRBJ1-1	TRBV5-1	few	TGCGCCAGCAGCACGGGACAGGCAATGAACACTGAAGCTTTCTTT	CASSTGQAMNTEAFF
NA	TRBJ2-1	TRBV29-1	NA	TGCAGCACGCGACTCCGGAATGAGCAGTTCTTC	CSTRLRNEQFF
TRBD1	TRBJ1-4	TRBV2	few	TGTGCCAGCAGTGGTACCACCGCCGGGACAGGAGGAAAACTGTTTTTT	CASSGTTAGTGGKLFF
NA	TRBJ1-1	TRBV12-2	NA	TGTGCAAGTCGCCCCCCACGTCAGCGGCCTCTGAACACTGAAGCTTTCTTT	CASRPPRQRPLNTEAFF
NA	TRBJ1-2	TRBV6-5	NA	TGTGCCAGCAGTTACGCAGGACAGTTCTATGGCTACACCTTC	CASSYAGQFYGYTF
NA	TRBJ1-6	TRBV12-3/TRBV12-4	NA	TGTGCCAGCAGTTTGCAGAATTCACCCCTCCACTTT	CASSLQNSPLHF
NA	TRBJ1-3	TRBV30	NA	TGTGCCTCCAACCTCGGACAGAGCTCTGGAAACACCATATATTTT	CASNLGQSSGNTIYF
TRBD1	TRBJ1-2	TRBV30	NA	TGTGCCTGGAGTGTGGCGGGACAGGGATCCATCACCTTC	CAWSVAGQGSITF
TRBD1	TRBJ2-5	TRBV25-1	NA	TGTGCCAGCAGCACAGGGGGAGAGACCCAGTACTTC	CASSTGGETQYF
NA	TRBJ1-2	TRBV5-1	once	TGCGCCAGCAGCCAGGGCCGTCTCTATGGCTACACCTTC	CASSQGRLYGYTF
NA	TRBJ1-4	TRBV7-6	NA	TGTGCCAGCAGCTTAAATGGCGGGATGAGGGCAACTAATGAAAAACTGTTTTTT	CASSLNGGMRATNEKLFF
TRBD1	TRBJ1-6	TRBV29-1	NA	TGCAGCTTATATCCGGGACAGGGGACTAGCTCCTATAATTCACCCCTCCACTTT	CSLYPGQGTSSYNSPLHF
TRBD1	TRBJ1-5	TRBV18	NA	TGTGCCAGCTCACCACCGACGGACAGGGGGCTTCAGCCCCAGCATTTT	CASSPPTDRGLQPQHF
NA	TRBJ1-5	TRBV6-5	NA	TGTGCCAGCAGTCTCCGCGAAGGGAGGCCCCAGCATTTT	CASSLREGRPQHF
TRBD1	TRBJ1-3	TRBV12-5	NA	TGTGCTAGTGGTTACACAGGGGGTTCAAACACCATATATTTT	CASGYTGGSNTIYF
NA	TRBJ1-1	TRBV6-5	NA	TGTGCCAGCAGTTACTCTTCGTTGAACACTGAAGCTTTCTTT	CASSYSSLNTEAFF
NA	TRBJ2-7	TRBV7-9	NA	TGTGCCAGCAGCCGGGACTACGAGCAGTACTTC	CASSRDYEQYF
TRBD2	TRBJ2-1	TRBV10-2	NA	TGCGCCAGCACCTTACTAGCGGGGGAATCGTGGGGTGAGCAGTTCTTC	CASTLLAGESWGEQFF
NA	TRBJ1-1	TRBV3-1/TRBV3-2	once	TGTGCCAGCAGCCAAGGAACAGGGAGCACTGAAGCTTTCTTT	CASSQGTGSTEAFF
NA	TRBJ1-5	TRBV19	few	TGTGCCAGTAGTATAAGGGGGAATCAGCCCCAGCATTTT	CASSIRGNQPQHF
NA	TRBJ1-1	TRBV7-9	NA	TGTGCCAGCAGCTACACAGGGAATACGGAAGCTTTCTTT	CASSYTGNTEAFF
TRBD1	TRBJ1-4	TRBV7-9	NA	TGTGCCAGCAGCTCCCGGACAGGGGGTCGGTCTAATGAAAAACTGTTTTTT	CASSSRTGGRSNEKLFF
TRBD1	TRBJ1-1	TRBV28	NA	TGTGCCAGCAGTCCAACGAACCGGGACAGGGCGGGGAACACTGAAGCTTTCTTT	CASSPTNRDRAGNTEAFF
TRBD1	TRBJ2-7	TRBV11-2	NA	TGTGCCAGCTCCCGGGGGTACAGGGGGTACGAGCAGTACTTC	CASSRGYRGYEQYF
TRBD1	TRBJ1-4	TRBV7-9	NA	TGTGCCAGCAGCTTGGGACAGGGTTATAATGAAAAACTGTTTTTT	CASSLGQGYNEKLFF
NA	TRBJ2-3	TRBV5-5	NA	TGTGCCAGCAGCTTGGCCCCGTCGAGAGGAGGGTACTTAACAGATACGCAGTATTTT	CASSLAPSRGGYLTDTQYF
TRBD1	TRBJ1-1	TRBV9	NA	TGTGCCAGCAGCCCGAACAGGGGTGACACTGAAGCTTTCTTT	CASSPNRGDTEAFF
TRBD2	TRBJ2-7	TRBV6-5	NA	TGTGCCAGCAGCGCTCGGGGGGGGCTAAGCGAGCAGTACTTC	CASSARGGLSEQYF
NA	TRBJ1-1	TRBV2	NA	TGTGCCAGCACCGCCCTAACGGGGAACACTGAAGCTTTCTTT	CASTALTGNTEAFF
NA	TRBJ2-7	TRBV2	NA	TGTGCCAGCACTCTCCGCTACTTAACCTACGAGCAGTACTTC	CASTLRYLTYEQYF
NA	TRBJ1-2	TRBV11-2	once	TGTGCCAGCAGCTTATGGGTTGAGGGGGATGGCTACACCTTC	CASSLWVEGDGYTF